These T cell receptor beta chains were read from a single sample in a study of blood T cells in healthy people across ages. TCRdb recomputed calls from the 5' RACE reads with MiXCR, one row per CDR3 protein. The data contain some 1,800,000 distinct CDR3 sequences, approximately 40% of them singletons. Source material: blood. The receptors come from a human donor in good health. The CDR3 runs from the conserved cysteine through the conserved F or W.

v_gene	j_gene	CDR3aa
TRBV28	TRBJ2-7	CASSIYSPYEQYF
TRBV20-1	TRBJ1-2	CSLGRGDYGYTF
TRBV30	TRBJ2-1	CAWSVQNEQFF
TRBV12-3/TRBV12-4	TRBJ2-1	CASTGLAGVYEQFF
TRBV9	TRBJ2-1	CASSVDVRGSYNEQFF
TRBV7-8	TRBJ2-7	CASSSTLEQYF
TRBV4-3	TRBJ1-3	CASTEVHSGNTIYF
TRBV6-5	TRBJ1-1	CATGVKNTEAFF
TRBV7-2	TRBJ2-4	CASSLQTIQYF
TRBV9	TRBJ1-1	CASTRGYRANTEAFF
TRBV2	TRBJ2-5	CASKGRGAKQETQYF
TRBV7-3	TRBJ2-3	CASSQTGGSTDTQYF
TRBV12-3/TRBV12-4	NA	CASSSTGGGFYEQYF
TRBV9	TRBJ2-3	CASSVGVGITDTQYF
TRBV20-1	NA	CSARLRGYEQYF
TRBV7-2	TRBJ1-2	CASSLDRVAGYTF
TRBV6-2/TRBV6-3	TRBJ2-2	CASSRNTNTGELFF
TRBV20-1	TRBJ2-3	CSAPGPGTDTQYF
TRBV6-5	TRBJ1-2	CASSQREGGVGGYTF
TRBV6-6	TRBJ1-2	CASSFSPNCGYTF
TRBV7-2	TRBJ1-4	CASSLVAGDSEKLFF
TRBV28	TRBJ2-7	CASRSDRIKNNNSYEQYF
TRBV6-2/TRBV6-3	TRBJ1-5	CASSGRDQPQHF
TRBV7-8	TRBJ2-4	CACSLTGTLIAKNIQYF
TRBV9	TRBJ1-1	CASSASEYSPEAFF
TRBV5-4	TRBJ1-4	CASGTGGAEKLFF